This TCR beta chain was obtained from a study of beta chain features in type 1 diabetes (dated 2018 in TCRdb). Concerning the study at large: Patients and healthy donors did not differ in mean age, gender distribution, total cell number or subset yield. In the study, recently diagnosed type 1 diabetes patients and matched healthy donors were compared on the TCRB repertoires of their sorted circulating CD4+ T cell subsets. Regulatory and stem cell-like memory subsets were isolated from only 8 patients and about eight healthy donors, whereas naive and central memory subsets came from all 30 or so donors. Across all samples, some 99 million sorted cells were examined, and cell number per subset correlated strongly with RNA yield.

Compared with germline, V lacks 4 bases and J lacks 6 bases; bases without a gene match: 6. Based on the germline V gene (reference sequence), the CDR1 and CDR2 sequences are MNHEY and SMNVEV. Including the terminal cysteine and valine, the CDR3 comprises 13 residues. Only the CDR3 portion is preserved as DNA: 39 bases, with reading frame beginning at the first base. For this clone: The antigen this receptor binds is unknown. No base-level quality is on record; no much larger clone is a single base apart.

Summary of the overall study and its limitations: Naive, central memory and regulatory TCRB repertoires appeared to be more similar among patients than among healthy donors. A moderate but significant shortening of TCRB CDR3 length was observed in type 1 diabetes patients in all four CD4+ subsets. Shorter templates might be favored by PCR, yet because patient and control samples were amplified and corrected together, any such skew would affect both groups equally. Because cDNA was sequenced instead of genomic DNA, highly expressing activated cells could be over-represented, though the groups showed no difference in activation or CD3 levels. At VDJ recombination sites, patients with type 1 diabetes made fewer insertions and deleted more nucleotides, a pattern implying thymic rearrangement abnormalities. HLA sub-analyses involved small numbers of individuals, so any influence of HLA type on TCRB rearrangement remained unresolved.

The entire isolated RNA was reverse transcribed using the High Capacity cDNA Reverse Transcription Kit, and thus expressed TCRB transcripts were sequenced. Deep immunoSEQ sequencing was applied to naive, central memory and regulatory T cell samples, giving an average of approximately 3.8 million total reads per sample. After sorted cells were lysed in RLT buffer, RNA was extracted with DNase-treated RNeasy Micro or Mini kits, with the choice depending on cell number. To prevent cross-contamination, each cell subset was processed individually, whereas patient and healthy donor samples were processed jointly. The immunoSEQ multiplex PCR was used to amplify TCRB sequences from cDNA, generating 87-bp fragments that spanned the CDR3 region. The amplicons were sequenced using the Illumina HiSeq platform. In the original analysis: Synthetic template baselines were used to correct PCR bias computationally, reads within Hamming distance 2 were collapsed together, and singletons that could not be merged were discarded. Reads were aligned against IMGT so that V, D and J genes, CDR3 length and insertions or deletions at six rearrangement sites could be assigned. Clonotype counts were normalized to sorted cell number within each subset before computing true diversity and Gini coefficients with the tcR R package. The overlap coefficient, calculated on TCRB nucleotide sequences, was used to quantify repertoire sharing. Out-of-frame TCRB sequences from naive cells were analyzed as a proxy for the pre-selection repertoire. The source is immuneACCESS, and TCRdb retained only in-frame sequences with V and J called. Part of the clones is not carried over; for the studies checked, unresolved V genes explain less than half of this, and the remainder is unexplained. The D gene and trimming were derived from the DNA, and the V and J assignments and clone size from that table. The table for this sample lists roughly 450,000 clones; about 10% of them were counted only once. The ten largest clones represent about 0.042% of the sample.

A single peripheral blood draw of about 120 mL on average was collected from each donor into heparinised tubes. A BD FACSAria II and a panel including CD45RO, CCR7, CD25, CD127, CD95 and CD27 were used to sort naive, central memory, regulatory and stem cell-like memory CD4+ T cells. All sorted populations exceeded 95% purity. PBMCs were separated immediately by Lymphoprep density gradient centrifugation and were stained directly, without being cultured. So that batch effects would be minimized, each experiment stained and sorted samples in pairs, pairing one healthy donor with one patient. The chain is assembled from TRBV27 and TRBJ2-7, with 7 bases matching TRBD1. The sequenced sample was naive CD4+ T cells from blood. The cell subset or site label here, explained by the study, means: true naive CD4+ T cells. The receptor was derived from a woman between 18 and 30 years old in good health. The sequenced DNA is TGTGCCAGCAGTTCGACAGGGATGGGCGAGCAGTACGTC. This sequence encodes CASSSTGMGEQYV.